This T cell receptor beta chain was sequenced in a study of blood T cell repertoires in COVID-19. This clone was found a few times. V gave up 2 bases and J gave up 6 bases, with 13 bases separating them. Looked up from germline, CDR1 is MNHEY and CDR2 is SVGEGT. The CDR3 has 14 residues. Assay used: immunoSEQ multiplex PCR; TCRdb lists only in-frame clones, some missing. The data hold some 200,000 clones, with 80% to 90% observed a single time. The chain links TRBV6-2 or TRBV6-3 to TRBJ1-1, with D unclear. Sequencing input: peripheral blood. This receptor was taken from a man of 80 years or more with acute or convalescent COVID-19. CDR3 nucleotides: TGTGCCAGCAGTTACCGCCGGCAGGCCCCTGAAGCTTTCTTT. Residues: CASSYRRQAPEAFF.